This T cell receptor (beta chain) is drawn from a study of CD4 T cells in relation to SARS-CoV-2 and coronaviruses. Study findings and constraints: In roughly 60% of donors, memory CD4+ clonotypes crossrecognized SARS-CoV-2 and at least one common cold coronavirus spike.

This clone is a singleton in its sample. No antigen is known for it. This table comes from immunoSEQ multiplex PCR, and its TCRdb copy is limited to in-frame clones, with some not included. The sample yields around 45,000 clones, roughly 82% seen once. CDR3 length: 15 amino acids. Germline-derived CDR1 and CDR2 are SGHNT and YYREEE (reference sequence). After removal of 0 bases from V and 3 bases from J, the junction contained 5 bases not matched to a gene. The chain joins TRBV5-4 to TRBJ2-7; TRBD1 aligns across 8 bases. Sequenced material: naive CD4+ T cells from PBMCs, cultured in vitro. Subset: naive CD4+ T cells isolated by negative enrichment. The source of this sequence is an adult with COVID-19. In nucleotides, the CDR3 is TGTGCCAGCAGCTTGGGGGGGACAGGCTACTACGAGCAGTACTTC. The encoded protein is CASSLGGTGYYEQYF.